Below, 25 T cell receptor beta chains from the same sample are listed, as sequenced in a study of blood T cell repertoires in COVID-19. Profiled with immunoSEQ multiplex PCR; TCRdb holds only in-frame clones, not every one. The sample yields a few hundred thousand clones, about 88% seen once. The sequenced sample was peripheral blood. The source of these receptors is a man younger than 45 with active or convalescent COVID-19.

CDR3 sequence: CASSNKGTLQYEQYF. For the CDR3, the DNA is TGTGCCAGCAGCAATAAAGGGACACTACAATACGAGCAGTACTTC. The chain uses TRBV21-1 and TRBJ2-7; the table's D call TRBD1 went unverified against the DNA. TRBV21-1 is annotated as a pseudogene. The CDR3 sequence is 15 residues long.

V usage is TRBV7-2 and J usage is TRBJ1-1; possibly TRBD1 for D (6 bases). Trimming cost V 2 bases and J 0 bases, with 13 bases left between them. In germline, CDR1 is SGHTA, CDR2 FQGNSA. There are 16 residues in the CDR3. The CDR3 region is CASSLRGGQMNTEAFF. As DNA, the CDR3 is TGTGCCAGCAGCTTAAGGGGGGGCCAGATGAACACTGAAGCTTTCTTT.

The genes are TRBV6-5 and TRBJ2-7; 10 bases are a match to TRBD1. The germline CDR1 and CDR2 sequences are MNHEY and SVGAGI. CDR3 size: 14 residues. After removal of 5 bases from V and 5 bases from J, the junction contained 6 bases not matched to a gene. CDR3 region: CASSRTGGINEQYF. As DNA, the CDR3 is TGTGCCAGCAGTCGGACAGGGGGAATCAACGAGCAGTACTTC.

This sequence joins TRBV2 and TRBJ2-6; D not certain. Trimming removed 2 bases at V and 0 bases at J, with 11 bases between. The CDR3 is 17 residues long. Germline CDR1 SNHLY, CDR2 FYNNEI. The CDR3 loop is CASSERSVSSGANVLTF. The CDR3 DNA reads TGTGCCAGCAGTGAACGTTCAGTCAGCTCTGGGGCCAACGTCCTGACTTTC. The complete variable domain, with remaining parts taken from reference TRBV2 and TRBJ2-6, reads EPEVTQTPSHQVTQMGQEVILRCVPISNHLYFYWYRQILGQKVEFLVSFYNNEISEKSEIFDDQFSVERPDGSNFTLKIRSTKLEDSAMYFCASSERSVSSGANVLTFGAGSRLTVL.

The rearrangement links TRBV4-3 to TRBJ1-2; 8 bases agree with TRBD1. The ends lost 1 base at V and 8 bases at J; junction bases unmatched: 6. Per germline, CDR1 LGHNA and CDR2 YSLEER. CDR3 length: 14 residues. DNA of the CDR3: TGCGCCAGCAGCCAAGGCAGGGGGCGAGGAGGCTACACCTTC. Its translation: CASSQGRGRGGYTF.

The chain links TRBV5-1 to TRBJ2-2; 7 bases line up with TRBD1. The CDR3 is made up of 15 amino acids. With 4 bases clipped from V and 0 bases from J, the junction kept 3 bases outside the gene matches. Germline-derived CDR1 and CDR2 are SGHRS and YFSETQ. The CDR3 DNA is TGCGCCAGCAGCAAGGGACAGACGAACACCGGGGAGCTGTTTTTT. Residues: CASSKGQTNTGELFF.

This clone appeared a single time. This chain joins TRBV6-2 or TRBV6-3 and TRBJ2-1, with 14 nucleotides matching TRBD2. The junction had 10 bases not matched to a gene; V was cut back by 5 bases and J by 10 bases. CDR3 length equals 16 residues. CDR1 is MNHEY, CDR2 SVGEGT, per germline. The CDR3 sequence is CASSELTSGGAREQFF. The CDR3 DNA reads TGTGCCAGCAGTGAGCTGACTAGCGGGGGGGCTCGGGAGCAGTTCTTC.

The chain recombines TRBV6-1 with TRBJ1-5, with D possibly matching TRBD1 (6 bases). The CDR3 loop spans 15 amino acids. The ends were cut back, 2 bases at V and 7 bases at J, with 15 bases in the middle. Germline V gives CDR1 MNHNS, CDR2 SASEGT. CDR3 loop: CASSEFMRGGQPQHF. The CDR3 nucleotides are TGTGCCAGCAGTGAATTTATGCGGGGGGGCCAGCCCCAGCATTTT.

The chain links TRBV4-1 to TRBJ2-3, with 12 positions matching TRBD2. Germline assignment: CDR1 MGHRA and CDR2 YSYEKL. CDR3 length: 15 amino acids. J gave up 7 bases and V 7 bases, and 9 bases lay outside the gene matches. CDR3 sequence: CASTVLAGGLNTQYF. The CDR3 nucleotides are TGCGCCAGCACGGTTCTAGCGGGGGGGCTAAATACGCAGTATTTT.

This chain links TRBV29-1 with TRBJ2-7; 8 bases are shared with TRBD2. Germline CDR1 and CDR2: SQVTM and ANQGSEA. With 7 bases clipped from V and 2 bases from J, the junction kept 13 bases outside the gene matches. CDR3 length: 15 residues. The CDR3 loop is CSALGGAQIAYEQYF. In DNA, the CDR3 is TGCAGCGCCCTCGGGGGGGCCCAAATCGCCTACGAGCAGTACTTC.

Here the CDR3 DNA reads TGTGCCAGCAGCGCAAAGAGGTTTGGTTGGAGCGACTACGAGCAGTACTTC. The encoded protein is CASSAKRFGWSDYEQYF. The V call is TRBV7-2, the J call TRBJ2-7; D is ambiguous. The CDR3 extends over 17 amino acids. V lost 5 bases and J 3 bases, leaving 23 bases between the germline ends. The germline V gene encodes CDR1 SGHTA and CDR2 FQGNSA.

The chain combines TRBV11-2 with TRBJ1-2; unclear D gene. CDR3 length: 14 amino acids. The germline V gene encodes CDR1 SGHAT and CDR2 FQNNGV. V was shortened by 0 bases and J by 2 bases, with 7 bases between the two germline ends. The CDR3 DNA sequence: TGTGCCAGCAGCTTAGACACTTTGAACTATGGCTACACCTTC. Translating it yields CASSLDTLNYGYTF.

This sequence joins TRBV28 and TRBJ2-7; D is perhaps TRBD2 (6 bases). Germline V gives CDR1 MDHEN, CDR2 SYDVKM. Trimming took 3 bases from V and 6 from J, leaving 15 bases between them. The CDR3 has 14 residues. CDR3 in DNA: TGTGCCAGCAGTTTCCCCGGCGCGGGGTTCGAGCAGTACTTC. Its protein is CASSFPGAGFEQYF.

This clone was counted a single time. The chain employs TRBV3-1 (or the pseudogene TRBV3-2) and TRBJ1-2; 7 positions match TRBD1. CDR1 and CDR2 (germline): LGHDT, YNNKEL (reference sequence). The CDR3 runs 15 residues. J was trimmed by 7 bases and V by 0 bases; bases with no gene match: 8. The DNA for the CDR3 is TGTGCCAGCAGCCAAGAACTGGGGACAGCGTCTGGCTACACCTTC. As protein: CASSQELGTASGYTF.

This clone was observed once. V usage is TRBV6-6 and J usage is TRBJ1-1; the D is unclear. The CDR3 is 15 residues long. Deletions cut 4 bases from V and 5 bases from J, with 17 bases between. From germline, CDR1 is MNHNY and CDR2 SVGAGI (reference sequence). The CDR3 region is CASSFNAQRGTEAFF. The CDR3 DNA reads TGTGCCAGCAGTTTTAATGCTCAGAGAGGGACTGAAGCTTTCTTT.

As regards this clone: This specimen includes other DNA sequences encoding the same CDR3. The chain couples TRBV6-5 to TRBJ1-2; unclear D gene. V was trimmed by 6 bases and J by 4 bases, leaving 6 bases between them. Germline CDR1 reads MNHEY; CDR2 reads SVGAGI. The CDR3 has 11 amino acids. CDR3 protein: CASRGLYGYTF. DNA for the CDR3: TGTGCCAGCAGGGGCCTCTATGGCTACACCTTC.

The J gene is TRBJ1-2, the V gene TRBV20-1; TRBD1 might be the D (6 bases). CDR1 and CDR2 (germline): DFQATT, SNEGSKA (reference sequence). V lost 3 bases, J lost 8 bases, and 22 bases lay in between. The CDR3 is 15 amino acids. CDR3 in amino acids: CSASPGDGLQSGYTF. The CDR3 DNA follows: TGCAGTGCTAGTCCAGGGGACGGCCTTCAATCCGGCTACACCTTC.

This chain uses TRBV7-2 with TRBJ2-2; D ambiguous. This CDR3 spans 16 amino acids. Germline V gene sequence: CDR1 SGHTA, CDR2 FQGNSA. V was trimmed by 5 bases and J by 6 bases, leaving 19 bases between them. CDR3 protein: CASSPLFGSAPGELFF. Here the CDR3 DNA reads TGTGCCAGCAGCCCCTTATTTGGCTCCGCCCCCGGGGAGCTGTTTTTT.

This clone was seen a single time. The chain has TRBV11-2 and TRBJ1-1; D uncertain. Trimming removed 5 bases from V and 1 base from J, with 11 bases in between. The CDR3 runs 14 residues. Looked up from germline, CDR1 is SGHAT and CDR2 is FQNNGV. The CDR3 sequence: CASSNREQNTEAFF. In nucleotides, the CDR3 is TGTGCCAGCAGCAACCGGGAGCAGAACACTGAAGCTTTCTTT.

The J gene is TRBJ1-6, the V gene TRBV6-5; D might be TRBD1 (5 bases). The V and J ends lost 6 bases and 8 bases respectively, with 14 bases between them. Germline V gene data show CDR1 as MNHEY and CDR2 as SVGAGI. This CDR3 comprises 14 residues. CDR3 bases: TGTGCCAGCAGCCGAGGACATGAGGATTCACCCCTCCACTTT. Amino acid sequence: CASSRGHEDSPLHF.

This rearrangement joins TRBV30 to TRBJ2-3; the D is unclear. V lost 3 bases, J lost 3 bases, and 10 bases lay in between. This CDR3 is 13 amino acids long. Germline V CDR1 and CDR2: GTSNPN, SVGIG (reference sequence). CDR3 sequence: CAWSLGWTDTQYF. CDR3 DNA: TGTGCCTGGAGCCTAGGATGGACAGATACGCAGTATTTT.

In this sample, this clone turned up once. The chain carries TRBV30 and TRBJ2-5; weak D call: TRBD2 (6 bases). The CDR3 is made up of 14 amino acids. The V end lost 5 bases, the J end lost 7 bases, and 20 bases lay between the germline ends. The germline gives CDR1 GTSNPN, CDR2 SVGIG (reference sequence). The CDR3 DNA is TGTGCCTGGGGTCAAATAGCGGTTCGCGGGACCCAGTACTTC. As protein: CAWGQIAVRGTQYF.

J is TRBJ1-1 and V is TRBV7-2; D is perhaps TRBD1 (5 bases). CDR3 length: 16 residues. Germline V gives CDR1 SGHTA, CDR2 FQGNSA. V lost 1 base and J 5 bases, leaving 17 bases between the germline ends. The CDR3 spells CASSLVRGGKGTEAFF. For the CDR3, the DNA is TGTGCCAGCAGCTTAGTTAGGGGAGGGAAGGGGACTGAAGCTTTCTTT. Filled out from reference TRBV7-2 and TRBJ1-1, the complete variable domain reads GAGVSQSPSNKVTEKGKDVELRCDPISGHTALYWYRQSLGQGLEFLIYFQGNSAPDKSGLPSDRFSAERTGGSVSTLTIQRTQQEDSAVYLCASSLVRGGKGTEAFFGQGTRLTVV.

The CDR3 bases are TGTGCCATCAGTGAGCGTCAGCAGATCCGGAGTAACTATGGCTACACCTTC. As protein: CAISERQQIRSNYGYTF. The rearrangement joins TRBV10-3 to TRBJ1-2; D is unresolved. CDR1 is ENHRY and CDR2 is SYGVKD in the germline V gene. The CDR3 is 17 residues long. The germline V and J ends were trimmed by 2 bases and 1 base, with 17 bases remaining between them.

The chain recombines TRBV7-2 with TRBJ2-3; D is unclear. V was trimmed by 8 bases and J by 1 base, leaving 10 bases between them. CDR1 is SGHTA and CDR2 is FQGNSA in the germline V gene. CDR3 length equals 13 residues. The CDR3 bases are TGTGCCAGCCGAGTTTCGGGCACAGATACGCAGTATTTT. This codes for CASRVSGTDTQYF.